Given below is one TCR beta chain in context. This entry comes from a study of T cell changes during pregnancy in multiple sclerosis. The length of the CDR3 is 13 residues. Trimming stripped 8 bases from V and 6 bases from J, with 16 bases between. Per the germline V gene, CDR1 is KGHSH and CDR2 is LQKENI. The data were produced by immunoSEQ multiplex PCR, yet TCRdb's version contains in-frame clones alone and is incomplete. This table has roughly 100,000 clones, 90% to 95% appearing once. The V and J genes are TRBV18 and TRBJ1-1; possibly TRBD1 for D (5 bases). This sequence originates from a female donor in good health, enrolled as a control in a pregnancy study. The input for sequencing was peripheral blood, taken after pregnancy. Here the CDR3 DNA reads TGTGCCAGCACGGGACTCTCCTCCGCTGAAGCTTTCTTT. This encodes CASTGLSSAEAFF. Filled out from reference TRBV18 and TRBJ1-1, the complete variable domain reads NAGVMQNPRHLVRRRGQEARLRCSPMKGHSHVYWYRQLPEEGLKFMVYLQKENIIDESGMPKERFSAEFPKEGPSILRIQQVVRGDSAAYFCASTGLSSAEAFFGQGTRLTVV.